Presented here are 5 T cell receptor beta chains from one specimen sequenced in a study of blood T cell repertoires in COVID-19. TCRdb's table, derived via immunoSEQ multiplex PCR, lists solely in-frame clones and lacks some. The table includes a few hundred thousand clones, 87% detected once. Input material: peripheral blood. The receptors come from a woman in her fifties or sixties who had recovered from COVID-19.

V is TRBV5-1 and J is TRBJ1-1; D might be TRBD1 (5 bases). Germline CDR1 SGHRS, CDR2 YFSETQ. V lost 0 bases, J lost 2 bases, and 5 bases lay in between. The CDR3 is made up of 13 amino acids. The CDR3 sequence is CASSLGGNTEAFF. CDR3 bases: TGCGCCAGCAGCTTGGGGGGCAACACTGAAGCTTTCTTT.

The chain links TRBV5-1 to TRBJ2-1, with D possibly being TRBD1 (5 bases). The CDR3 loop spans 16 amino acids. Germline V gene sequence: CDR1 SGHRS, CDR2 YFSETQ. V lost 0 bases and J 2 bases, leaving 12 bases between the germline ends. The CDR3 region has the DNA TGCGCCAGCAGCTTGGACGGACAAGGTGCCTACAATGAGCAGTTCTTC. Its protein product is CASSLDGQGAYNEQFF.

With respect to this clone: Other DNA sequences within the sample encode an identical CDR3. The chain links TRBV29-1 to TRBJ1-2; the match to TRBD1 covers 9 bases. The junction had 1 base not matched to a gene; V was cut back by 3 bases and J by 5 bases. In germline, CDR1 is SQVTM, CDR2 ANQGSEA. The CDR3 totals 12 residues. Here the CDR3 DNA reads TGCAGCGTTGAGGACAGGGGTTATGGCTACACCTTC. Translated: CSVEDRGYGYTF.

This clone was recorded once. The chain is built from TRBV19 and TRBJ2-4; unclear D gene. The CDR3 runs to 13 residues. V dropped 4 bases and J dropped 6 bases, with 10 bases sitting between them. The germline gives CDR1 LNHDA, CDR2 SQIVND (reference sequence). CDR3 protein: CASSNNGGNIQYF. CDR3 coding DNA: TGTGCCAGTAGTAACAATGGCGGAAACATTCAGTACTTC.

This chain links TRBV2 with TRBJ2-3; 7 bases are shared with TRBD2. Germline V lookup: CDR1 SNHLY, CDR2 FYNNEI. The CDR3 runs to 14 residues. V lost 3 bases to trimming and J lost 5 bases; unmatched junction nucleotides: 5. The CDR3 here is CASSERREKDTQYF. The CDR3 coding sequence is TGTGCCAGCAGTGAGCGGCGGGAGAAAGATACGCAGTATTTT.